This T cell receptor beta chain was found in a study of regulatory T cells in long-lasting Graves disease. HTBI primers from iRepertoire and Arm-PCR of CDR3 regions yielded the TCR beta libraries. Using its own MiXCR run on the multiplex PCR reads, TCRdb lists one record per CDR3 protein. The sample lists about 240,000 distinct CDR3 sequences, 20% to 25% seen once, with approximately 13% in the top ten. Indicated time point: newly diagnosed GD, antithyroid drugs for less than 3 months. RNA from PBMCs was the source of the TCR library. This CDR3 comprises 13 residues. Germline CDR1 is SNHLY and CDR2 is FYNNEI. Trimming removed 6 bases at V and 3 bases at J, with 11 bases between. A remark on this clonotype: A far larger clone is just one base off, so this is likely a read error.

The rearrangement joins TRBV2 to TRBJ2-5; the D gene is possibly TRBD1 (5 bases). The sample here was peripheral blood mononuclear cells (PBMCs), taken at new diagnosis, from a patient treated with antithyroid drugs. The TCR originated in a female donor with Graves disease. The DNA of the CDR3 is TGTGCCAGCAGCTTTGCAGGGAAAGAGACCCAGTACTTC. Its protein product is CASSFAGKETQYF.